These 8 T cell receptor beta chains were sequenced from one sample in a study of shared clonotypes between healthy human individuals. Here immunoSEQ multiplex PCR was the method, and the copy in TCRdb shows in-frame clones only, minus some. This repertoire shows 1.4 million or so clones, 98% to 99% found once; its top ten account for 0.36%. What was sequenced was naive CD4+ T cells sorted from blood. Subset reported: CD45RA+ positively selected. These receptor sequences come from a man aged 25-45 years in good health.

This chain connects TRBV28 to TRBJ1-1; no definite D call. The germline CDR1 and CDR2 sequences are MDHEN and SYDVKM. The CDR3 spans 15 residues. Trimming pared 5 bases from V and 4 bases from J, leaving 17 bases between. The CDR3 here is CASSPRLRAGTEAFF. For the CDR3, the DNA is TGTGCCAGCAGTCCACGGTTGAGGGCAGGCACTGAAGCTTTCTTT.

The chain carries TRBV6-1 and TRBJ1-5; D unclear. V dropped 1 base and J dropped 5 bases, with 12 bases sitting between them. CDR3 size: 15 residues. Germline V CDR1 and CDR2: MNHNS, SASEGT. CDR3 sequence reads: CASSEVIALYQPQHF. In DNA form, the CDR3 reads TGTGCCAGCAGTGAAGTTATCGCCCTATATCAGCCCCAGCATTTT.

The rearrangement uses TRBV5-1 and TRBJ2-5; TRBD1 matches 7 bases. Germline V gives CDR1 SGHRS, CDR2 YFSETQ. The CDR3 length is 15 residues. The trim removed 0 bases at V and 2 bases at J, leaving 4 bases unmatched. The CDR3 loop is CASSLGSGQQETQYF. The CDR3 DNA reads TGCGCCAGCAGCTTGGGGTCGGGACAGCAAGAGACCCAGTACTTC.

This sequence joins TRBV5-1 and TRBJ2-3; 9 nucleotides match TRBD2. The CDR3 has 16 amino acids. The V and J ends lost 2 bases and 4 bases, in that order; junction bases with no gene match: 8. Germline V CDR1 and CDR2: SGHRS, YFSETQ. The CDR3 protein is CASSFLASGIADTQYF. In DNA, the CDR3 is TGCGCCAGCAGCTTTCTGGCTAGCGGGATTGCAGATACGCAGTATTTT.

The chain links TRBV11-3 to TRBJ2-2; 10 positions agree with TRBD2. Trimming took 2 bases from V and 5 from J; bases not matched to a gene: 5. CDR1 is SGHNT and CDR2 is YENEEA in the germline V gene. This CDR3 spans 16 amino acids. CDR3 sequence reads: CASSLTLAGETGELFF. DNA of the CDR3: TGTGCCAGCAGCTTAACCCTAGCGGGAGAAACCGGGGAGCTGTTTTTT.

The V gene is TRBV23-1, the J gene TRBJ2-5; tentative D call: TRBD2 (6 bases). TRBV23-1 is an ORF; its function is uncertain. The V and J ends lost 7 bases and 3 bases respectively, with 21 bases between them. The CDR3 has 16 amino acids. Here the CDR3 DNA reads TGCGCCAGCATCAAAAGGAGCGGGCTAGCGAAAGAGACCCAGTACTTC. Translation: CASIKRSGLAKETQYF.

J is TRBJ2-1 and V is TRBV7-9; the match to TRBD2 covers 7 bases. CDR1 and CDR2 (germline): SEHNR, FQNEAQ (reference sequence). V shed 6 bases and J 0 bases; nucleotides not matched to a gene: 8. This CDR3 comprises 16 residues. For the CDR3, the DNA is TGTGCCAGCAGGCCCACTGGGGGGGTCTCCTACAATGAGCAGTTCTTC. This codes for CASRPTGGVSYNEQFF.

This CDR3 reads CASSTGARKNYGYTF. Here the CDR3 DNA reads TGTGCCAGCAGCACTGGGGCCCGCAAAAACTATGGCTACACCTTC. The chain combines TRBV11-2 with TRBJ1-2, with D maybe TRBD1 (5 bases). V lost 5 bases and J lost 2, with 15 bases in between. Per germline, CDR1 SGHAT and CDR2 FQNNGV. This CDR3 is 15 amino acids long. The variable domain in full, completed from reference TRBV11-2 and TRBJ1-2, reads EAGVAQSPRYKIIEKRQSVAFWCNPISGHATLYWYQQILGQGPKLLIQFQNNGVVDDSQLPKDRFSAERLKGVDSTLKIQPAKLEDSAVYLCASSTGARKNYGYTFGSGTRLTVV.